These T cell receptor beta chains were read from a single sample in a study of PD-1 blockade in classical Hodgkin lymphoma. The method was immunoSEQ multiplex PCR; TCRdb's version includes in-frame clones alone and lacks a portion of them. The sample contains approximately 100,000 clones, more than 90% of which appear only once. The sequences come from peripheral blood mononuclear cells (PBMCs), collected at baseline. The receptors stem from a human donor with classical Hodgkin lymphoma. Each CDR3 is given with its conserved first and last residue. D genes are given only for firm matches. Rows may omit the clone size; those that give it use once, few, many or a size class.

len: 15
v_gene: TRBV7-9
j_gene: TRBJ2-1
d_gene: NA
abundance: NA
CDR3nt: TGTGCCAGCAGCTTAGTAGCTGGGGCAACCGTGGAGGCGTTCTTC
CDR3aa: CASSLVAGATVEAFF

len: 16
v_gene: TRBV7-2
j_gene: TRBJ2-1
d_gene: NA
abundance: NA
CDR3nt: TGTGCCAGCAGCCCTCCATCCCGGACTTCATACAATGAGCAGTTCTTC
CDR3aa: CASSPPSRTSYNEQFF

len: 16
v_gene: TRBV5-8
j_gene: TRBJ2-1
d_gene: NA
abundance: NA
CDR3nt: TGTGCCAGCAGCACGGGAACGACCCTCTCCTACAATGAGCAGTTCTTC
CDR3aa: CASSTGTTLSYNEQFF

len: 14
v_gene: TRBV19
j_gene: TRBJ1-2
d_gene: NA
abundance: NA
CDR3nt: TGTGCCAGTAGTATTTGGAGCCCTGGTCAACGCTACACCTTC
CDR3aa: CASSIWSPGQRYTF

len: 14
v_gene: TRBV4-1
j_gene: TRBJ2-7
d_gene: TRBD2
abundance: NA
CDR3nt: TGCGCCAGCAGAGGGACTAGCGGGGCCTACGAGCAGTACTTC
CDR3aa: CASRGTSGAYEQYF

len: 15
v_gene: TRBV9
j_gene: TRBJ2-3
d_gene: TRBD2
abundance: NA
CDR3nt: TGTGCCAGCAGCAATAGCGGGGGGACCCCGGATACGCAGTATTTT
CDR3aa: CASSNSGGTPDTQYF

len: 14
v_gene: TRBV15
j_gene: TRBJ1-1
d_gene: NA
abundance: NA
CDR3nt: TGTGCCACCAGCAGAGATGATAGCTTCACTGAAGCTTTCTTT
CDR3aa: CATSRDDSFTEAFF

len: 16
v_gene: TRBV5-6
j_gene: TRBJ2-1
d_gene: TRBD1
abundance: NA
CDR3nt: TGTGCCAGCAGCTTGGCCGGGACAGGGGGTTTCAATGAGCAGTTCTTC
CDR3aa: CASSLAGTGGFNEQFF

len: 16
v_gene: TRBV9
j_gene: TRBJ2-3
d_gene: TRBD2
abundance: NA
CDR3nt: TGTGCCAGCAGCCCCCGGACTAGCGGGATCACAGATACGCAGTATTTT
CDR3aa: CASSPRTSGITDTQYF

len: 14
v_gene: TRBV27
j_gene: TRBJ2-1
d_gene: NA
abundance: NA
CDR3nt: TGTGCCAGCAGAGAGTCCGGGACCTACAATGAGCAGTTCTTC
CDR3aa: CASRESGTYNEQFF

len: 12
v_gene: TRBV7-9
j_gene: TRBJ2-3
d_gene: NA
abundance: once
CDR3nt: TGTGCCAGCAGCTTAGTTAGGAATACGCAGTATTTT
CDR3aa: CASSLVRNTQYF

len: 11
v_gene: TRBV4-1
j_gene: TRBJ1-1
d_gene: NA
abundance: NA
CDR3nt: TGCGCCAGCAGCCAAGATACTTCAGCTTTCTTT
CDR3aa: CASSQDTSAFF

len: 13
v_gene: TRBV19
j_gene: TRBJ1-1
d_gene: TRBD1
abundance: NA
CDR3nt: TGTGCCAGTAGTAATACAGGGGACACTGAAGCTTTCTTT
CDR3aa: CASSNTGDTEAFF

len: 15
v_gene: TRBV27
j_gene: TRBJ2-3
d_gene: TRBD1
abundance: NA
CDR3nt: TGTGCCAGCAGTTTGTGGGACAGGTACACAGATACGCAGTATTTT
CDR3aa: CASSLWDRYTDTQYF

len: 13
v_gene: TRBV5-1
j_gene: TRBJ2-5
d_gene: NA
abundance: NA
CDR3nt: TGCGCCAGCAGCTTCAGCGGTCAAGAGACCCAGTACTTC
CDR3aa: CASSFSGQETQYF

len: 13
v_gene: TRBV2
j_gene: TRBJ1-5
d_gene: NA
abundance: NA
CDR3nt: TGTGCCAGCAGTCCTAGGGAAAGTCAGCCCCAGCATTTT
CDR3aa: CASSPRESQPQHF

len: 14
v_gene: TRBV15
j_gene: TRBJ2-2
d_gene: NA
abundance: NA
CDR3nt: TGTGCCACCAGCAGAGTGAGGAACACCGGGGAGCTGTTTTTT
CDR3aa: CATSRVRNTGELFF

len: 16
v_gene: TRBV6-5
j_gene: TRBJ1-2
d_gene: TRBD1
abundance: NA
CDR3nt: TGTGCCAGCAGTTACTCGGGCAGGGGGCGCGCAGATGGCTACACCTTC
CDR3aa: CASSYSGRGRADGYTF

len: 14
v_gene: TRBV5-1
j_gene: TRBJ2-7
d_gene: TRBD1
abundance: NA
CDR3nt: TGCGCCAGCAGCTCTACAGGGGTCTCCTACGAGCAGTACTTC
CDR3aa: CASSSTGVSYEQYF

len: 13
v_gene: TRBV6-5
j_gene: TRBJ2-7
d_gene: NA
abundance: few
CDR3nt: TGTGCCAGCTCGATCATGAGCTCCTACGAGCAGTACTTC
CDR3aa: CASSIMSSYEQYF

len: 16
v_gene: TRBV28
j_gene: TRBJ1-4
d_gene: TRBD1
abundance: NA
CDR3nt: TGTGCCAGCAGTTTAGCCAGGGGGCTTCCAGGAGGAAAACTGTTTTTT
CDR3aa: CASSLARGLPGGKLFF

len: 12
v_gene: TRBV29-1
j_gene: TRBJ2-1
d_gene: TRBD1
abundance: NA
CDR3nt: TGCAGCGTTCGACAGGGGCACAATGAGCAGTTCTTC
CDR3aa: CSVRQGHNEQFF

len: 12
v_gene: TRBV19
j_gene: TRBJ2-7
d_gene: NA
abundance: once
CDR3nt: TGTGCCAGTGGCGGGACAGAATACGAGCAGTACTTC
CDR3aa: CASGGTEYEQYF

len: 14
v_gene: TRBV9
j_gene: TRBJ1-4
d_gene: NA
abundance: NA
CDR3nt: TGTGCCAGCAGCTTCAGGGTAGGATCTGAAAAACTGTTTTTT
CDR3aa: CASSFRVGSEKLFF

len: 17
v_gene: TRBV9
j_gene: TRBJ1-3
d_gene: NA
abundance: NA
CDR3nt: TGTGCCAGCAGCGTAGGAGCAGGGCCGCTCTCTGGAAACACCATATATTTT
CDR3aa: CASSVGAGPLSGNTIYF